These 31 T cell receptor beta chains were all obtained from the same sample, sequenced in a study of early T cells in non-severe SARS-CoV-2 infection. TCRdb re-called the 5' RACE reads through MiXCR, storing one row per CDR3 protein. The sample gives about 26,000 distinct CDR3 sequences, 4.5% to 6% of which show up once; 3% to 5% is in the top ten. Sample: whole blood. The source of these receptors is an adult who was a healthcare worker with PCR-confirmed SARS-CoV-2 infection or an uninfected control (not recorded which).

In this sample, this clonotype turned up many times. The genes are TRBV20-1 and TRBJ2-1; D remains unclear. V dropped 4 bases and J dropped 7 bases, with 5 bases sitting between them. Germline V CDR1 and CDR2: DFQATT, SNEGSKA (reference sequence). This CDR3 contains 10 residues. For the CDR3, the DNA is TGCAGTGCTATGGGGAATGAGCAGTTCTTC. It yields the protein CSAMGNEQFF.

The CDR3 loop is CASSDGTWNTEAFF. In nucleotides, the CDR3 is TGTGCCAGCAGTGACGGAACCTGGAACACTGAAGCTTTCTTT. The chain carries TRBV6-2 or TRBV6-3 and TRBJ1-1, with D uncertain. V lost 5 bases to trimming and J lost 1 base, with 11 bases between them. There are 14 residues in the CDR3. Looked up from germline, CDR1 is MNHEY and CDR2 is SVGEGT.

This clonotype showed up many times. The rearrangement joins TRBV5-1 to TRBJ1-1; D gene ambiguous. V was pared by 0 bases and J by 1 base, with 10 bases between. The CDR3 covers 15 residues. Germline V gene lookup returns CDR1 SGHRS and CDR2 YFSETQ. The CDR3 here is CASSLGGAPNTEAFF. The CDR3 nucleotides are TGCGCCAGCAGCTTGGGGGGTGCCCCGAACACTGAAGCTTTCTTT.

This clonotype is termed medium-sized. The CDR3 loop is CASRETTSKYNEQFF. CDR3 sequence (DNA): TGTGCCAGCAGAGAGACTACCTCAAAATACAATGAGCAGTTCTTC. J is TRBJ2-1 and V is TRBV7-6; possible D gene TRBD2, 5 bases. Looked up from germline, CDR1 is SGHVS and CDR2 is FNYEAQ. V lost 6 bases and J lost 4, with 16 bases in between. This CDR3 is 15 amino acids long.

This clonotype was observed at least ten times. The V and J genes are TRBV6-2 or TRBV6-3 and TRBJ2-1, with TRBD1 matching 8 bases. This CDR3 has 15 amino acids. Germline V gene sequence: CDR1 MNHEY, CDR2 SVGEGT. V was clipped by 4 bases and J by 6 bases; unmatched bases: 8. This CDR3 reads CASSWVADRVNEQFF. CDR3 DNA: TGTGCCAGCAGTTGGGTTGCGGACAGGGTCAATGAGCAGTTCTTC.

A few counts support this clonotype. The chain carries TRBV5-1 and TRBJ2-3; 12 bases agree with TRBD1. The CDR3 contains 17 residues. Per germline, CDR1 SGHRS and CDR2 YFSETQ. Trimming took 3 bases from V and 5 from J; bases not matched to a gene: 10. The CDR3 is CASSSLPGQGAIDTQYF. DNA for the CDR3: TGCGCCAGCAGCTCGTTACCGGGACAGGGGGCAATAGATACGCAGTATTTT.

This clonotype was observed a few times. The rearrangement uses TRBV4-2 and TRBJ2-1; the D gene could be TRBD1 or TRBD2 (5 bases each). The CDR3 loop spans 15 amino acids. Germline V gene lookup returns CDR1 LGHNA and CDR2 YNFKEQ. Trimming left V 3 bases short and J 7 bases short, with 16 bases between. CDR3 loop: CASSHAGDGDNEQFF. The CDR3 DNA reads as TGTGCCAGCAGCCACGCCGGGGACGGGGATAATGAGCAGTTCTTC.

This clonotype was seen ten or more times. J is TRBJ2-7 and V is TRBV27; D tentatively reads TRBD1 or TRBD2 (6 bases each). Trimming took 5 bases from V and 2 from J, leaving 10 bases between them. The CDR3 covers 13 residues. CDR1 and CDR2 (germline): MNHEY, SMNVEV (reference sequence). The CDR3 protein is CASSPGGTYEQYF. The CDR3 DNA follows: TGTGCCAGCAGTCCCGGGGGCACCTACGAGCAGTACTTC.

This clonotype rates as medium-sized (0.01 to 0.1%). The rearrangement links TRBV5-1 to TRBJ1-6, with D tentatively TRBD1 (6 bases). V shed 4 bases and J shed 5 bases, with 16 bases lying between them. From germline, CDR1 is SGHRS and CDR2 YFSETQ. The CDR3 loop spans 16 amino acids. CDR3 residues: CASSLDRTENNSPLHF. In DNA form, the CDR3 reads TGCGCCAGCAGCCTGGACCGGACAGAGAATAATTCACCCCTCCACTTT.

The table lists this clonotype with many counts. This chain links TRBV5-5 with TRBJ2-5; 12 nucleotides match TRBD1. Trimming at V came to 0 bases and at J to 4 bases, leaving 4 bases not matched to a gene. Germline CDR1 reads SGHKS; CDR2 reads YYEKEE (reference sequence). There are 16 residues in the CDR3. The CDR3 protein is CASSLAGTGGLETQYF. The CDR3 nucleotides are TGTGCCAGCAGCTTGGCGGGGACAGGGGGCTTAGAGACCCAGTACTTC.

V usage is TRBV4-3 and J usage is TRBJ2-3; D is possibly TRBD1 (6 bases). Germline lookup yields CDR1 LGHNA and CDR2 YSLEER. V was shortened by 5 bases and J by 6 bases, with 15 bases between the two germline ends. This CDR3 is built from 14 residues. In DNA, the CDR3 is TGCGCCAGCAGCAATAACAGGGTTTCGGATACGCAGTATTTT. Amino acids: CASSNNRVSDTQYF.

In its sample, this clonotype was seen many times. This sequence joins TRBV7-2 and TRBJ2-1; TRBD2 matches 10 bases. The germline CDR1 and CDR2 sequences are SGHTA and FQGNSA. The CDR3 extends over 15 amino acids. V was pared by 2 bases and J by 6 bases, with 4 bases of the junction left unmatched. CDR3 residues: CASSLWASGGNEQFF. The CDR3 DNA sequence: TGTGCCAGCAGCTTATGGGCTAGCGGGGGCAATGAGCAGTTCTTC.

This clonotype was seen ten or more times. This chain joins TRBV5-6 and TRBJ1-6; the match to TRBD1 covers 8 bases. V dropped 3 bases and J dropped 8; count of bases not matched to a gene: 4. The CDR3 sequence is 14 residues long. Germline V gives CDR1 SGHDT, CDR2 YYEEEE. This CDR3 reads CASSYGQGDSPLHF. The CDR3 coding sequence is TGTGCCAGCAGCTACGGACAGGGTGATTCACCCCTCCACTTT.

The chain couples TRBV18 to TRBJ1-3; 7 nucleotides match TRBD1. CDR1 is KGHSH and CDR2 is LQKENI in the germline V gene. J was trimmed by 4 bases and V by 2 bases; bases with no gene match: 2. The CDR3 has 14 residues. The CDR3 protein is CASSPTGEGNTIYF. The CDR3 nucleotides are TGTGCCAGCTCACCAACAGGGGAAGGAAACACCATATATTTT.

In this sample, this clonotype turned up a few times. V is TRBV5-8 and J is TRBJ2-1; tentative D call: TRBD2 (6 bases). Germline V lookup: CDR1 SGHTS, CDR2 YDEGEE. V gave up 10 bases and J gave up 3 bases, with 14 bases separating them. This CDR3 spans 13 amino acids. The CDR3 reads CADGTLNYNEQFF. The CDR3 nucleotides are TGTGCCGACGGGACTCTAAACTACAATGAGCAGTTCTTC.

The rearrangement links TRBV7-8 to TRBJ2-4, with unresolved D. V lost 5 bases to trimming and J lost 1 base, with 3 bases between them. Germline V CDR1 and CDR2: SGHVS, FQNEAQ. CDR3 length equals 12 residues. CDR3 protein: CASSPAKNIQYF. In DNA form, the CDR3 reads TGTGCCAGCAGCCCGGCCAAAAACATTCAGTACTTC.

This clonotype came up many times. The chain uses TRBV7-9 and TRBJ2-7; 9 bases are shared with TRBD2. The CDR3 runs 13 residues. The germline V gene encodes CDR1 SEHNR and CDR2 FQNEAQ (reference sequence). With V trimmed by 7 bases and J by 2 bases, 3 bases remained unmatched. In nucleotides, the CDR3 is TGTGCCAGCACGTCTAGCGGGGCCTACGAGCAGTACTTC. Amino acid sequence: CASTSSGAYEQYF.

This clonotype was found many times. The chain is built from TRBV7-8 and TRBJ1-6; the D gene is possibly TRBD1 (5 bases). The CDR3 extends over 14 amino acids. V was cut by 5 bases and J by 10 bases, with 15 bases left in between. Germline V CDR1 and CDR2: SGHVS, FQNEAQ. As DNA, the CDR3 is TGTGCCAGCAGCCTGCAGGGTGTGGAGTCACCCCTCCACTTT. This encodes CASSLQGVESPLHF.

About this clonotype itself: This could be a read error, since a much larger clone is one nucleotide away. The gene calls are TRBV6-2 or TRBV6-3 and TRBJ2-5; 7 positions match TRBD2. This CDR3 has 13 residues. CDR1 and CDR2 from the germline V gene are MNHEY and SVGEGT. CDR3 region: CVSRGLVRETQYF. CDR3 DNA sequence: TGTGTCAGCAGAGGACTAGTTCGGGAGACCCAGTACTTC.

This clonotype appeared a few times. CDR3 nucleotide sequence: TGTGCCAGCAGCTTGGCCGGGACAGGGGGAACTGAAGCTTTCTTT. This encodes CASSLAGTGGTEAFF. The chain recombines TRBV5-5 with TRBJ1-1; TRBD1 aligns across 11 bases. Germline assignment: CDR1 SGHKS and CDR2 YYEKEE (reference sequence). The length of the CDR3 is 15 residues. J gave up 5 bases and V 0 bases, and 3 bases lay outside the gene matches.

This clonotype was found many times. The CDR3 DNA reads TGTGCCAGCAGCCAAGTTCGGCTACTCGGGGGGAATGAGCAGTTCTTC. Its protein is CASSQVRLLGGNEQFF. V and J are TRBV14 and TRBJ2-1, with 7 bases that match TRBD2. The CDR3 runs 16 residues. CDR1 is SGHDN, CDR2 FVKESK, per germline. Germline trimming cut 1 base from V and 7 bases from J; bases unmatched to any gene: 10.

This clonotype was counted many times. The chain joins TRBV7-6 to TRBJ2-7; 8 bases are shared with TRBD1. The CDR3 has 15 amino acids. Unmatched junction bases numbered 11, after V lost 5 bases and J lost 5 bases. Looked up from germline, CDR1 is SGHVS and CDR2 is FNYEAQ. The CDR3 is CASSPRTGYGDEQYF. As DNA, the CDR3 is TGTGCCAGCAGCCCTCGGACAGGGTATGGGGACGAGCAGTACTTC.

This clonotype was seen more than once but under ten times. The V and J genes are TRBV7-9 and TRBJ1-4, with D possibly being TRBD1 (6 bases). Per germline, CDR1 SEHNR and CDR2 FQNEAQ (reference sequence). Trimming shortened V by 6 bases and J by 12 bases, and 23 bases separated the two germline ends. This CDR3 is 15 amino acids long. CDR3 loop: CASRLEGQILGELFF. CDR3 DNA: TGTGCCAGCAGACTCGAAGGACAGATATTAGGGGAACTGTTTTTT.

There are a few counts of this clonotype. This sequence joins TRBV7-9 and TRBJ2-2; 8 nucleotides align to TRBD1. J was trimmed by 1 base and V by 1 base; bases with no gene match: 8. The CDR3 covers 18 residues. CDR1 is SEHNR and CDR2 is FQNEAQ in the germline V gene (reference sequence). In DNA form, the CDR3 reads TGTGCCAGCAGCTTAGACCCCGGACAGGGCCGGAACACCGGGGAGCTGTTTTTT. Its translation: CASSLDPGQGRNTGELFF.

The table lists this clonotype with many counts. J is TRBJ2-7 and V is TRBV10-3, with D perhaps matching TRBD2 (6 bases). Trimming took 3 bases from V and 2 from J, leaving 17 bases between them. The CDR3 spans 16 residues. Germline-derived CDR1 and CDR2 are ENHRY and SYGVKD. The CDR3 loop is CAISDLASGDAYEQYF. CDR3 nucleotides: TGTGCCATCAGTGATTTAGCTTCGGGAGACGCCTACGAGCAGTACTTC.

The sample holds a few counts of this clonotype. V gene TRBV24-1 combines with J gene TRBJ1-2; D is undetermined. V lost 9 bases and J lost 5, with 18 bases in between. This CDR3 region has 14 residues. Per the germline V gene, CDR1 is KGHDR and CDR2 is SFDVKD. CDR3 sequence reads: CATQPPVGRYGYTF. CDR3 bases: TGTGCCACCCAACCCCCGGTCGGACGATATGGCTACACCTTC.

The gene calls are TRBV20-1 and TRBJ2-2; D might be TRBD1 (6 bases). Germline CDR1 DFQATT, CDR2 SNEGSKA (reference sequence). CDR3 size: 14 residues. V lost 1 base and J lost 2, with 8 bases in between. The CDR3 loop is CSARGTVNTGELFF. In DNA, the CDR3 is TGCAGTGCTAGAGGGACAGTTAACACCGGGGAGCTGTTTTTT.

This sequence joins TRBV5-1 and TRBJ2-7; tentatively, D is TRBD1 or TRBD2 (6 bases each). CDR3 length: 15 amino acids. The V end was cut by 3 bases, the J end by 2 bases, with 15 bases between. CDR1 and CDR2 from the germline V gene are SGHRS and YFSETQ. The DNA for the CDR3 is TGCGCCAGCAGCTCCGCCGGGGGCGGTCCCTACGAGCAGTACTTC. This translates into CASSSAGGGPYEQYF.

This clonotype was picked up a small number of times. At one boundary the junction diverges from the germline segment, which might be a read error. This rearrangement joins TRBV29-1 to TRBJ2-1; D unclear. The germline gives CDR1 SQVTM, CDR2 ANQGSEA. CDR3 length: 10 amino acids. Here the CDR3 reads CSVEANEQFF. CDR3 bases: TGCAGCGTCGAAGCCAATGAGCAGTTCTTC.

This clonotype was counted at least ten times. The V and J genes are TRBV9 and TRBJ1-2, with D perhaps TRBD1 (6 bases). Germline V gene sequence: CDR1 SGDLS, CDR2 YYNGEE. This CDR3 spans 16 amino acids. The V gene lost 1 base and the J gene lost 0 bases, with 13 bases spanning the gap. CDR3 residues: CASSVLRDTPNYGYTF. As DNA, the CDR3 is TGTGCCAGCAGCGTACTTCGGGACACACCTAACTATGGCTACACCTTC.

This clonotype has at least ten counts. One junction end disagrees with the germline gene, perhaps due to a read error. This chain uses TRBV19 with TRBJ2-1; D may match TRBD1 or TRBD2 (6 bases each). The CDR3 is 15 amino acids. Germline V gives CDR1 LNHDA, CDR2 SQIVND (reference sequence). CDR3 residues: CASTIPGAAYNEQFF. The CDR3 DNA reads TGTGCCAGTACTATACCGGGGGCCGCCTACAATGAGCAGTTCTTC.